The following is a T cell receptor beta chain sequence with its context. Its specificity is not known. The sample is drawn from a study of graft-versus-host responses after intestinal transplantation. About the study: Once they had received anti-thymocyte globulin induction, all recipients took tacrolimus and steroids for about three years. Overall study results and limits: Patients with graft-donor T cell macrochimerism had high graft-versus-host to host-versus-graft clonal ratios in allografts. The recipient marrow held GvH clones, and some of them showed up first in ileum or blood.

Method: immunoSEQ multiplex PCR; TCRdb's copy keeps in-frame clones and lacks some. The repertoire has over 100,000 clones, roughly nine tenths of them found once; the top ten carry roughly 0.24%. The CDR3 runs to 15 residues. In germline, CDR1 is MNHEY, CDR2 SVGAGI. The ends were cut back, 3 bases at V and 0 bases at J, with 11 bases in the middle. Source: unstimulated CD4+ T cells sorted from spleen or lymph node cells, taken before transplant. The TCR comes from a human donor who was the organ donor for an intestinal transplant. The rearrangement links TRBV6-5 to TRBJ1-1; D is possibly TRBD1 (5 bases). Here the CDR3 reads CASSYAGFMNTEAFF. CDR3 DNA sequence: TGTGCCAGCAGTTATGCAGGGTTCATGAACACTGAAGCTTTCTTT.